These T cell receptor beta chains were read from a single sample in a study of cytomegalovirus exposure and HLA in healthy donors. Method: immunoSEQ multiplex PCR; TCRdb's copy keeps in-frame clones and lacks some. The sample yields over 250,000 clones, just over 85% seen once. The sample consisted of PBMCs. The receptors were sampled from a man aged 35 to 55 in good health and CMV-seropositive. Each CDR3 is given without its conserved first and last residue.

j_gene	len	v_gene	CDR3aa
TRBJ2-5	14	TRBV9	ASSPEGSGRLETQY
TRBJ2-7	14	TRBV7-9	ASSLHPGLPTYEQY
TRBJ1-4	13	TRBV10-3	AISESGGVREKLF
TRBJ1-1	11	TRBV19	ASSIGQGLEAF
TRBJ2-1	14	TRBV15	ATSREAGRVFDEQF
TRBJ1-1	13	TRBV12-5	ASGLGGTVNTEAF
TRBJ2-7	13	TRBV18	ASSPSGSSFYEQY
TRBJ2-4	14	TRBV14	ASSLNRGIAKNIQY
TRBJ2-7	11	TRBV7-9	ASIPLDSYEQY
TRBJ2-7	13	TRBV18	ASSSGGTGDYEQY
TRBJ2-3	12	TRBV28	ASSLRDRTDTQY
TRBJ2-7	14	TRBV6-6	ASSYGRALSSYEQY
TRBJ2-7	7	TRBV28	ATVSEQY
TRBJ1-1	11	TRBV6-5	ASFGGGWDEAF
TRBJ1-4	15	TRBV18	ASSPPSHREPNEKLF
TRBJ2-5	11	TRBV7-9	ASSPTAQETQY
TRBJ2-6	14	TRBV6-4	ASSLGQGSGANVLT
TRBJ2-7	13	TRBV6-5	ASSYQAGVAYEQY
TRBJ2-1	12	TRBV19	ASKITGLAGGQF
TRBJ2-3	15	TRBV7-6	ASSLAPGRTSTDTQY
TRBJ2-3	12	TRBV5-4	ASSLEGASDTQY
TRBJ1-6	10	TRBV30	AWSVLGSPLH